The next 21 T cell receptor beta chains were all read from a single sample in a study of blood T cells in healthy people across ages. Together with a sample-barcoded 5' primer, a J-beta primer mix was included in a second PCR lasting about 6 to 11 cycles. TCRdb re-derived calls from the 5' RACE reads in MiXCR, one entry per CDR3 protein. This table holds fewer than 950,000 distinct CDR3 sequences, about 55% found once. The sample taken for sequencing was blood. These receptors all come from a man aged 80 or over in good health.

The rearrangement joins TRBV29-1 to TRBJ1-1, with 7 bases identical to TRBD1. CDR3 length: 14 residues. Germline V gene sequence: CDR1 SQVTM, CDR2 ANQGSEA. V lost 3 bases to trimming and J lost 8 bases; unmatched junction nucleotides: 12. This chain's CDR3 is CSVDTPGTAGEAFF. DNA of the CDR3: TGCAGCGTTGACACTCCAGGGACAGCCGGAGAAGCTTTCTTT.

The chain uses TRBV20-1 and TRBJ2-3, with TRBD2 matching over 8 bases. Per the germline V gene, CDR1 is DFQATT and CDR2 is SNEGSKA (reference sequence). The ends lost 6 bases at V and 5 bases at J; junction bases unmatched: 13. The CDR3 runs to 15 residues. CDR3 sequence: CSAQGLREVEDTQYF. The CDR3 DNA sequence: TGCAGTGCCCAGGGCTTGCGGGAGGTTGAAGATACGCAGTATTTT.

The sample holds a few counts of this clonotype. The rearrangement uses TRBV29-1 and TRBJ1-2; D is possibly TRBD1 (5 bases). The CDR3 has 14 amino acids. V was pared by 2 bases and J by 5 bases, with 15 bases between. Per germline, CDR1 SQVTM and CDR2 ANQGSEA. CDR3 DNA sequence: TGCAGCGTTGAACCTCCCGACAGCCCATATGGCTACACCTTC. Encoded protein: CSVEPPDSPYGYTF. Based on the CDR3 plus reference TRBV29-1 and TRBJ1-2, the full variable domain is SAVISQKPSRDICQRGTSLTIQCQVDSQVTMMFWYRQQPGQSLTLIATANQGSEATYESGFVIDKFPISRPNLTFSTLTVSNMSPEDSSIYLCSVEPPDSPYGYTFGSGTRLTVV.

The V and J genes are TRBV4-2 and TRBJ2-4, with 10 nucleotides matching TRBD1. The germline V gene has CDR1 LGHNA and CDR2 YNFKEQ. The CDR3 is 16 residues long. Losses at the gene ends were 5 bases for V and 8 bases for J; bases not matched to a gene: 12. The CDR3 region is CASSFSGTGELDIQYF. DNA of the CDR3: TGTGCCAGCAGCTTTTCCGGGACAGGGGAGTTGGACATTCAGTACTTC.

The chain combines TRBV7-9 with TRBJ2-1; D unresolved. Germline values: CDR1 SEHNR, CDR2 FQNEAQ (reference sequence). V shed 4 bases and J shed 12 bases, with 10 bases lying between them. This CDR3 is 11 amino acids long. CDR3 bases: TGTGCCAGCAGCTCCCCCTATGGGCAGTTCTTC. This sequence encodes CASSSPYGQFF.

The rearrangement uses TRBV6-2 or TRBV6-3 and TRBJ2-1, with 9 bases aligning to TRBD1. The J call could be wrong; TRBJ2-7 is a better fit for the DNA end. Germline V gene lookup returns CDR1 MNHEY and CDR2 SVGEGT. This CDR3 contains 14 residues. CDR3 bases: TGTGCCAGTCGGGGACAGGGTGGGGGCAATGAGCAGTACTTC. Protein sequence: CASRGQGGGNEQYF.

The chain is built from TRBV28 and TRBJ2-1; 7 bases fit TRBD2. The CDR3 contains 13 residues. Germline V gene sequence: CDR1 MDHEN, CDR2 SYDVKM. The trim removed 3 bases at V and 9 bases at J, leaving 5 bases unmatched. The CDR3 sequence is CASSFPGGREQFF. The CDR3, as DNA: TGTGCCAGCAGTTTTCCGGGAGGACGTGAGCAGTTCTTC.

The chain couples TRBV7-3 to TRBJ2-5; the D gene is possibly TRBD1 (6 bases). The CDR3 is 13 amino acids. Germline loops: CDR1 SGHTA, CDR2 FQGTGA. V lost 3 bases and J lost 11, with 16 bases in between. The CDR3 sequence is CASSFGQYNEQYF. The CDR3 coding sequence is TGTGCCAGCAGCTTCGGACAGTACAATGAGCAGTACTTC.

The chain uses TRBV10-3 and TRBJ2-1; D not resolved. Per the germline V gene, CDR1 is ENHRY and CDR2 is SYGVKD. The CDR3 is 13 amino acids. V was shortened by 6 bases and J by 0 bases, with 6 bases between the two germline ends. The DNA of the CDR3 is TGTGCCATCAGGGTAGGCTCCTACAATGAGCAGTTCTTC. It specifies CAIRVGSYNEQFF.

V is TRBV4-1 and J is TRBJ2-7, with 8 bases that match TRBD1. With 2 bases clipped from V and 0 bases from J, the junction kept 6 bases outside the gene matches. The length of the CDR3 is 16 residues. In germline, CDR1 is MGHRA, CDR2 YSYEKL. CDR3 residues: CASSQLRTGLSYEQYF. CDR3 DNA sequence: TGCGCCAGCAGCCAACTCCGGACAGGGCTCTCCTACGAGCAGTACTTC.

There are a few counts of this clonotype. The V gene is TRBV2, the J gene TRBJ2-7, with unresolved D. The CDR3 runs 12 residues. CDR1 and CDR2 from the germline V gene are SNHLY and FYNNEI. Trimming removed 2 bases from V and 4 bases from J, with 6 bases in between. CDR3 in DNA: TGTGCCAGCAGTGAAACGGGTTACGAGCAGTACTTC. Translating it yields CASSETGYEQYF.

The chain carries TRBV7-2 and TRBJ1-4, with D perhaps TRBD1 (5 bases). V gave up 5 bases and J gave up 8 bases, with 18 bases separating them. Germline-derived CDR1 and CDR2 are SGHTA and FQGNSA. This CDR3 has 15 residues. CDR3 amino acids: CASSPTRGFGEKLFF. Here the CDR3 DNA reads TGTGCCAGCAGCCCAACGAGGGGCTTCGGGGAAAAACTGTTTTTT.

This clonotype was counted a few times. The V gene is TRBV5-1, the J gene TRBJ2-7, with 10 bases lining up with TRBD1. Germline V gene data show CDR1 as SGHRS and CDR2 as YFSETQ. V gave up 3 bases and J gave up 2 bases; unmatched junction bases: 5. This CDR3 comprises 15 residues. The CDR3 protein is CASSYGTGVAYEQYF. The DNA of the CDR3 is TGCGCCAGCAGCTATGGGACAGGGGTTGCCTACGAGCAGTACTTC.

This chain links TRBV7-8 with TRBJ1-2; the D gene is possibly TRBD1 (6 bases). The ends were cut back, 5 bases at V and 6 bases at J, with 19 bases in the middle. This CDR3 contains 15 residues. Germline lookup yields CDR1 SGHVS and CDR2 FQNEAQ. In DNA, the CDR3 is TGTGCCAGCAGCACTACACAGGGCTCCTATCATGGCTACACCTTC. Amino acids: CASSTTQGSYHGYTF. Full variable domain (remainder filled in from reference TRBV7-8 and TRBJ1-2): GAGVSQSPRYKVAKRGQDVALRCDPISGHVSLFWYQQALGQGPEFLTYFQNEAQLDKSGLPSDRFFAERPEGSVSTLKIQRTQQEDSAVYLCASSTTQGSYHGYTFGSGTRLTVV.

CDR3 coding DNA: TGTGCCAGCAGCTTAGCAGGAGACTTAAACACTGAAGCTTTCTTT. Amino acids: CASSLAGDLNTEAFF. The V call is TRBV7-9, the J call TRBJ1-1; D gene ambiguous. The germline V and J ends were trimmed by 0 bases and 2 bases, with 10 bases remaining between them. CDR1 SEHNR and CDR2 FQNEAQ come from the germline V gene (reference sequence). The CDR3 contains 15 residues.

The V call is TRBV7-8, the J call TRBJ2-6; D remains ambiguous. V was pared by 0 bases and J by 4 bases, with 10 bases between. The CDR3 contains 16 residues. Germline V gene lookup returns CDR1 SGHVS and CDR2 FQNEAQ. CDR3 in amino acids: CASSLARVAGANVLTF. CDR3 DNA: TGTGCCAGCAGCTTAGCGCGAGTCGCCGGGGCCAACGTCCTGACTTTC.

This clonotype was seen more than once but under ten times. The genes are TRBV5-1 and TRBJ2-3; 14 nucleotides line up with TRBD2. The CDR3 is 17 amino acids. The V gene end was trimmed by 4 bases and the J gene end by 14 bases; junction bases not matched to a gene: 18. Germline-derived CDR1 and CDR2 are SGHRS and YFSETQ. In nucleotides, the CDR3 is TGCGCCAGCAGCGACGGGACTAGCGGGAGTTCGAACAGATACGCGTATTTT. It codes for CASSDGTSGSSNRYAYF. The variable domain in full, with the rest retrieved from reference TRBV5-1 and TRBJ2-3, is KAGVTQTPRYLIKTRGQQVTLSCSPISGHRSVSWYQQTPGQGLQFLFEYFSETQRNKGNFPGRFSGRQFSNSRSEMNVSTLELGDSALYLCASSDGTSGSSNRYAYFGPGTRLTVL.

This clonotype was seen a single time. The CDR3 nucleotides read TGTGCCAGCAGCTTACCTTCCGGGACCGGTAGGAACAATGAGCAGTACTTC. Its translation: CASSLPSGTGRNNEQYF. The chain joins TRBV7-9 to TRBJ2-5; D may correspond to TRBD1 or TRBD2 (5 bases each). From germline, CDR1 is SEHNR and CDR2 FQNEAQ (reference sequence). The CDR3 contains 17 residues. Trimming left V 2 bases short and J 11 bases short, with 27 bases between.

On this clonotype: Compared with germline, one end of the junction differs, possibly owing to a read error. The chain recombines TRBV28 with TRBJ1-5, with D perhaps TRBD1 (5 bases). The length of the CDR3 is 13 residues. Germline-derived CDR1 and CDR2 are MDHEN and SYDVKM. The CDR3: CAGSLPGDQPQHF. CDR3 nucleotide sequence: TGTGCCGGCAGTCTCCCGGGGGATCAGCCCCAGCATTTT.

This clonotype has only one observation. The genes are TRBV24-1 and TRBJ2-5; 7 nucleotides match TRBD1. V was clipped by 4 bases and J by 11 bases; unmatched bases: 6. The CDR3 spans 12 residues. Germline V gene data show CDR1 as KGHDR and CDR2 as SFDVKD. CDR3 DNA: TGTGCCACCAGTGAACAACAGGGGAGACAGTACTTC. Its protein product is CATSEQQGRQYF.

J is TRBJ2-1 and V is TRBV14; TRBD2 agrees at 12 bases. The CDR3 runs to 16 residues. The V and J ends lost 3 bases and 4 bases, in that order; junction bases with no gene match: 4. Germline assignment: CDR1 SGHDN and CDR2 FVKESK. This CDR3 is CASSHLAGGLYNEQFF. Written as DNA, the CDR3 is TGTGCCAGCAGCCACCTAGCGGGAGGGTTGTACAATGAGCAGTTCTTC.